This T cell receptor (beta chain) was captured by sequencing in a study of blood T cell repertoires in COVID-19. In the study overall: Spain, Italy and the United States supplied samples that represented acute and convalescent COVID-19. PBMCs, B-cell-depleted T cells, or T cells provided the cDNA or gDNA that made up the material.

Per the original methods: Estimated nucleated cell counts came from reference gene primer amplification. Produced via immunoSEQ multiplex PCR; TCRdb's table is partial and in-frame only. V and J calls plus clone size are reproduced from that table; the DNA served to infer D and trimming. The sample lists around 220,000 clones, about 90% occurring once. This TCR was recovered from a woman between 50 and 59 years old with acute or convalescent COVID-19. The specimen sequenced was peripheral blood.

CDR3 sequence: CASSLAQLYEQYF. For the CDR3, the DNA is TGTGCCAGCAGCTTAGCGCAGTTGTACGAGCAGTACTTC. The chain uses TRBV7-9 and TRBJ2-7; D not resolved. Germline V gene sequence: CDR1 SEHNR, CDR2 FQNEAQ (reference sequence). Trimming stripped 0 bases from V and 4 bases from J, with 7 bases between. The length of the CDR3 is 13 residues.